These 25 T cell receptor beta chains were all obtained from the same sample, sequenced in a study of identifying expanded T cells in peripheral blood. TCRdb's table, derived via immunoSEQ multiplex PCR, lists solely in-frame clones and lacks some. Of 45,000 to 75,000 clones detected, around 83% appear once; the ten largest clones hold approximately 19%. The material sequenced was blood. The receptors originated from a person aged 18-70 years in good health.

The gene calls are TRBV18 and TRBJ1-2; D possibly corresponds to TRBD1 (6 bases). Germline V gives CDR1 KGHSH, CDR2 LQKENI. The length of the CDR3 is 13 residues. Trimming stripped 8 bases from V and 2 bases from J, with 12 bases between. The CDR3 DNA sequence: TGTGCCAGCGTGGCAGGGGTAAACTATGGCTACACCTTC. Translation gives CASVAGVNYGYTF.

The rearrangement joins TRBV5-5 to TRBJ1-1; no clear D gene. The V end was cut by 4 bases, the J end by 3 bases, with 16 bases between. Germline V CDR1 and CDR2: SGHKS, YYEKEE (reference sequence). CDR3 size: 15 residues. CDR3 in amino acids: CASSRRPEVYTEAFF. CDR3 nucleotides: TGTGCCAGCAGCCGACGGCCGGAAGTGTACACTGAAGCTTTCTTT.

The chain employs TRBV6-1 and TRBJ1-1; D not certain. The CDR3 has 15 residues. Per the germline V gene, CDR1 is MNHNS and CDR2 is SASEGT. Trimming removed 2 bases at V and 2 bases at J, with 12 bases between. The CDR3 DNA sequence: TGTGCCAGCAGTGAATATGGGGAGAGAAACACTGAAGCTTTCTTT. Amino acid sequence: CASSEYGERNTEAFF.

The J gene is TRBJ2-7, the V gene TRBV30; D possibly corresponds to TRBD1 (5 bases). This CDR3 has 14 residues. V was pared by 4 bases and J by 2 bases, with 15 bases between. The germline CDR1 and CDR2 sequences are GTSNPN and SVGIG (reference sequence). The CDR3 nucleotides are TGTGCCTGGACCGACGGCCACAGGACCTACGAGCAGTACTTC. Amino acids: CAWTDGHRTYEQYF.

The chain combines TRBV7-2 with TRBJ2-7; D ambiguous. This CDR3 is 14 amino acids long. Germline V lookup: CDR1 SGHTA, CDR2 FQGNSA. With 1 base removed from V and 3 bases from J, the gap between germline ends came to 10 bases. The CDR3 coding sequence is TGTGCCAGCAGCTTAGGCTCCCGAATCTACGAGCAGTACTTC. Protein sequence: CASSLGSRIYEQYF.

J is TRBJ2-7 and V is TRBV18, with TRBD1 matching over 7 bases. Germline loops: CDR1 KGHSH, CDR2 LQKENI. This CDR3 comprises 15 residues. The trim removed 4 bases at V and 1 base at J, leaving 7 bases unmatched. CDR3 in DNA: TGTGCCAGCTCACTGACAGGGAAGATTTCCTACGAGCAGTACGTC. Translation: CASSLTGKISYEQYV.

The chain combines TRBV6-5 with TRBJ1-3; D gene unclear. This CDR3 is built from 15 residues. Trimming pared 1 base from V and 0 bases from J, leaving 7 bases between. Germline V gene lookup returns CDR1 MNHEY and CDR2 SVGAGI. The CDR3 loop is CASSYFSGSGNTIYF. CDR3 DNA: TGTGCCAGCAGTTACTTCTCCGGCTCTGGAAACACCATATATTTT.

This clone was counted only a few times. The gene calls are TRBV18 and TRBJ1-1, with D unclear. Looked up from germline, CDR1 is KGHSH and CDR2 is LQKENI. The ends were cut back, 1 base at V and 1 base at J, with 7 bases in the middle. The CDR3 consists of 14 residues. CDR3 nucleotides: TGTGCCAGCTCACCACAAGGGCGGAACACTGAAGCTTTCTTT. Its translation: CASSPQGRNTEAFF.

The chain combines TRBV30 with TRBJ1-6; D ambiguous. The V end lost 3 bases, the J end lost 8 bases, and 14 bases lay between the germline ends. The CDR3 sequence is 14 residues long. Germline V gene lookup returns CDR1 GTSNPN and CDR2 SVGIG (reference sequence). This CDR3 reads CAWRTGGSHSPLHF. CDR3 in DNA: TGTGCCTGGAGAACTGGAGGGTCTCATTCACCCCTCCACTTT.

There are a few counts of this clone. The CDR3 here is CASSQVWARDRVSNQPQHF. The DNA of the CDR3 is TGTGCCAGCAGCCAAGTTTGGGCTCGGGACAGGGTTAGCAATCAGCCCCAGCATTTT. The chain couples TRBV4-2 to TRBJ1-5, with 9 nucleotides matching TRBD1. The CDR3 has 19 amino acids. Germline values: CDR1 LGHNA, CDR2 YNFKEQ. V lost 1 base to trimming and J lost 0 bases; unmatched junction nucleotides: 10.

The CDR3 protein is CASSPGTSSQHQYF. CDR3 sequence (DNA): TGTGCCAGCAGCCCCGGGACTAGCTCCCAACACCAGTACTTC. V and J are TRBV7-7 and TRBJ2-5; 9 bases line up with TRBD2. The CDR3 covers 14 residues. V gave up 5 bases and J gave up 10 bases; unmatched junction bases: 11. The V gene's germline CDR1 is SSHAT and CDR2 FNYEAQ (reference sequence).

CDR3 protein: CASGTTETDTQYF. In nucleotides, the CDR3 is TGTGCCAGCGGGACTACCGAGACAGATACGCAGTATTTT. The chain joins TRBV6-5 to TRBJ2-3; 7 bases are a match to TRBD2. Trimming took 8 bases from V and 3 from J; bases not matched to a gene: 5. CDR3 length equals 13 residues. CDR1 and CDR2 (germline): MNHEY, SVGAGI.

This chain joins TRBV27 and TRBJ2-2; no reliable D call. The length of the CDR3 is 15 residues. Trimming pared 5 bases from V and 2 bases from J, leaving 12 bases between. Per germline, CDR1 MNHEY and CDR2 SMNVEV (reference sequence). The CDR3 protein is CASSPSNRNTGELFF. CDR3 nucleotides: TGTGCCAGCAGTCCATCGAACAGAAACACCGGGGAGCTGTTTTTT.

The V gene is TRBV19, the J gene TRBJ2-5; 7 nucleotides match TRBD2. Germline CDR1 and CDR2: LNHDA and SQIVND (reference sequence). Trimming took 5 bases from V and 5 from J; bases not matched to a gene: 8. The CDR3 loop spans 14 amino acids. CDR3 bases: TGTGCCAGTAGTTTCTCGGGGGGTAAGGAGACCCAGTACTTC. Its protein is CASSFSGGKETQYF. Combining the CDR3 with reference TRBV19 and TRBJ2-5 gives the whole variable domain DGGITQSPKYLFRKEGQNVTLSCEQNLNHDAMYWYRQDPGQGLRLIYYSQIVNDFQKGDIAEGYSVSREKKESFPLTVTSAQKNPTAFYLCASSFSGGKETQYFGPGTRLLVL.

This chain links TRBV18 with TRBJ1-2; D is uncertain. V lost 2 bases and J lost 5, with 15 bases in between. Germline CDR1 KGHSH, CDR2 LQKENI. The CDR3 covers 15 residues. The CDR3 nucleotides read TGTGCCAGCTCACCAAAAGATAGCGTATTTTATGGCTACACCTTC. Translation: CASSPKDSVFYGYTF.

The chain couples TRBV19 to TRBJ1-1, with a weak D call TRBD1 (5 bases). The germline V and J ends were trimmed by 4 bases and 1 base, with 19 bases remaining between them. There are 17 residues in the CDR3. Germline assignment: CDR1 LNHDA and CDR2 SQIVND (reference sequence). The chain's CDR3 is CASSTLAGLGANTEAFF. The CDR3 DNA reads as TGTGCCAGTAGTACCCTGGCGGGGCTTGGTGCGAACACTGAAGCTTTCTTT.

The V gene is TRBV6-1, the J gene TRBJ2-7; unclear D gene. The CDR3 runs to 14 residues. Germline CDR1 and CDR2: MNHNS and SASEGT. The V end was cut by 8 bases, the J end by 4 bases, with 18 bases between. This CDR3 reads CASSRPLLTYEQYF. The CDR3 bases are TGTGCCAGCTCTCGGCCCCTATTAACTTACGAGCAGTACTTC.

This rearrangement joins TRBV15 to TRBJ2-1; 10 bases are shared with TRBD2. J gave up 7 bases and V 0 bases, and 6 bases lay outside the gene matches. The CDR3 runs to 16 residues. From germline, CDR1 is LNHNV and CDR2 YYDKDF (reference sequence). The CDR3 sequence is CATSRDLAGASNEQFF. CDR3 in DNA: TGTGCCACCAGCAGAGATCTAGCGGGAGCCTCTAATGAGCAGTTCTTC.

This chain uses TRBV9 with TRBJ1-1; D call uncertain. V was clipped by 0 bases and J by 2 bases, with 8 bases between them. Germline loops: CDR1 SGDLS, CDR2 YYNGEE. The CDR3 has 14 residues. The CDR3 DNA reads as TGTGCCAGCAGCGTAGAGTTCAGAAACACTGAAGCTTTCTTT. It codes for CASSVEFRNTEAFF. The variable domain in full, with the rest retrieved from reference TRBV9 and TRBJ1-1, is DSGVTQTPKHLITATGQRVTLRCSPRSGDLSVYWYQQSLDQGLQFLIQYYNGEERAKGNILERFSAQQFPDLHSELNLSSLELGDSALYFCASSVEFRNTEAFFGQGTRLTVV.

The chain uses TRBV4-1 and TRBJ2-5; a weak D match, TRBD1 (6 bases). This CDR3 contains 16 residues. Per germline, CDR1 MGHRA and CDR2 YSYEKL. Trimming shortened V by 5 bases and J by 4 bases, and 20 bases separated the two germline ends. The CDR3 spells CASSFRPTGGRETQYF. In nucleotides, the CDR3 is TGCGCCAGCAGCTTCAGACCGACAGGTGGAAGAGAGACCCAGTACTTC.

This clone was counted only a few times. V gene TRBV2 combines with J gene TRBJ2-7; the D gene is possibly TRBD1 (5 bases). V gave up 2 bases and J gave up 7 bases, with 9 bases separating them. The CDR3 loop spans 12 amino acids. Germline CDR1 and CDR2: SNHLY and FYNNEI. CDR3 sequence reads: CASSERGEEQYF. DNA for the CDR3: TGTGCCAGCAGTGAAAGGGGTGAAGAGCAGTACTTC.

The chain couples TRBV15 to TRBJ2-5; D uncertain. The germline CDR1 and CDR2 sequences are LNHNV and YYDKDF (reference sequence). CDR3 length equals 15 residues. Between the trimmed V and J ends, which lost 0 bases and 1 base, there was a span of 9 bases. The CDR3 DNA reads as TGTGCCACCAGCAGAGATCCGGGTTCCCAAGAGACCCAGTACTTC. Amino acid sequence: CATSRDPGSQETQYF.

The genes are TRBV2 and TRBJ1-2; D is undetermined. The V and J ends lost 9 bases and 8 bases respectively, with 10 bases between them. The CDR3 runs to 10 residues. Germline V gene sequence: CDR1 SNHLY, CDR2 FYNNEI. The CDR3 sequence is CASQGYGYTF. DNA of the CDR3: TGTGCCAGTCAAGGGTACGGCTACACCTTC.

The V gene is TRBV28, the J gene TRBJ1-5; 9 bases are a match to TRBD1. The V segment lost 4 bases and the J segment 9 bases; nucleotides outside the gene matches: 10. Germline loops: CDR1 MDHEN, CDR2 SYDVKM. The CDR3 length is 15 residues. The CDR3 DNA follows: TGTGCCAGCAGTTCCGGGACAGGGAGGGAGGGGCCCCAGCATTTT. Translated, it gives CASSSGTGREGPQHF.

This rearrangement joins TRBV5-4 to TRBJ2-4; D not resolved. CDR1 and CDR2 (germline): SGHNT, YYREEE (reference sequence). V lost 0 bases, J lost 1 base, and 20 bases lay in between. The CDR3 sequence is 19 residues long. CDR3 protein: CASSLVGGPASSAKNIQYF. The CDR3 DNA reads TGTGCCAGCAGCTTGGTAGGCGGCCCCGCCTCCTCCGCCAAAAACATTCAGTACTTC.